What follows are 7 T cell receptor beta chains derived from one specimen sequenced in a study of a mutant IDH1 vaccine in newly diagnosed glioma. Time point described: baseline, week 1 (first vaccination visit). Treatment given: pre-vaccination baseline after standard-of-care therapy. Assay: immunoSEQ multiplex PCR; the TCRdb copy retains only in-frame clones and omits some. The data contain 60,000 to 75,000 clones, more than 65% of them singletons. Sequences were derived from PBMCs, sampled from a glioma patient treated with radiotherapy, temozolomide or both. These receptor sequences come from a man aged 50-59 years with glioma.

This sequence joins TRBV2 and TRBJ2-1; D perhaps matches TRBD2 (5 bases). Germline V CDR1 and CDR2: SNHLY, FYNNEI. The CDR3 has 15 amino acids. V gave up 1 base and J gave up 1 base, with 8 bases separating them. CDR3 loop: CASSEGLASYNEQFF. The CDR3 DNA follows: TGTGCCAGCAGTGAAGGCCTAGCATCCTACAATGAGCAGTTCTTC.

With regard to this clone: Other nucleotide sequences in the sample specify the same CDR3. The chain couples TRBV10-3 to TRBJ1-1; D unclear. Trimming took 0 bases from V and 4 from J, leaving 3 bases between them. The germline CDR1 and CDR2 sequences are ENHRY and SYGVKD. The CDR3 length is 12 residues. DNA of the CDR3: TGTGCCATCAGTGAGTCGGGCACTGAAGCTTTCTTT. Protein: CAISESGTEAFF.

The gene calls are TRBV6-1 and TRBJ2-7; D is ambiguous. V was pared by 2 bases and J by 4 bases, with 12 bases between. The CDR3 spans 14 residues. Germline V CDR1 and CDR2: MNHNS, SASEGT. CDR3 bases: TGTGCCAGCAGTGAATCGTTAACCGGATACGAGCAGTACTTC. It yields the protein CASSESLTGYEQYF.

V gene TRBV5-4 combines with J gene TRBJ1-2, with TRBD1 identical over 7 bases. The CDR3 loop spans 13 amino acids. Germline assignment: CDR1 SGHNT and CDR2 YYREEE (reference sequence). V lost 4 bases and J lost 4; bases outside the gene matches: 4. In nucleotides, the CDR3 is TGTGCCAGCAGCCTGGGACAGCCCTATGGCTACACCTTC. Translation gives CASSLGQPYGYTF.

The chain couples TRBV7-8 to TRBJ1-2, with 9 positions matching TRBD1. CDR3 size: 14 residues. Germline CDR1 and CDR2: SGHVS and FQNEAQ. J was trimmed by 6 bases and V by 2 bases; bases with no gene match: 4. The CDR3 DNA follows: TGTGCCAGCAGCTTACGGACAGGGGAAGATGGCTACACCTTC. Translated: CASSLRTGEDGYTF.

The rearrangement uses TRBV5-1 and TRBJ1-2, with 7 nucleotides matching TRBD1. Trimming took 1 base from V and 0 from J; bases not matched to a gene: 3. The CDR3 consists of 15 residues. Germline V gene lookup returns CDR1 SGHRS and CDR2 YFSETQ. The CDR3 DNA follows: TGCGCCAGCAGCTTGACAGGGGATTCTAACTATGGCTACACCTTC. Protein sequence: CASSLTGDSNYGYTF.

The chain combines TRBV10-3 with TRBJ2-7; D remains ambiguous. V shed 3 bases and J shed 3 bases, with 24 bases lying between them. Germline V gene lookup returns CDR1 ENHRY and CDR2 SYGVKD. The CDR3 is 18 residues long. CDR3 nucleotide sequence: TGTGCCATCAGTGACGGAACAGCATCATCTTGGGCGTACTACGAGCAGTACTTC. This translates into CAISDGTASSWAYYEQYF.